The next 19 T cell receptor beta chains were all read from a single sample in a study of ipilimumab plus nivolumab after autologous stem cell transplantation. Some clones are missing from TCRdb's copy, which holds only in-frame ones; the method was immunoSEQ multiplex PCR. The repertoire includes about 22,000 clones, less than 85% of them detected once, and roughly a quarter sits in the top ten. The sample consisted of PBMCs, taken in a trial of ipilimumab plus nivolumab as post-transplant consolidation. These receptors all come from a male donor with diffuse large B-cell lymphoma.

The chain links TRBV7-3 to TRBJ2-1; D may be TRBD2 (6 bases). V was trimmed by 2 bases and J by 4 bases, leaving 12 bases between them. The CDR3 loop spans 15 amino acids. CDR1 and CDR2 (germline): SGHTA, FQGTGA. CDR3 coding DNA: TGTGCCAGCAGCTTAGGGGGGAGTGCTTACAATGAGCAGTTCTTC. It specifies CASSLGGSAYNEQFF.

The chain joins TRBV6-5 to TRBJ1-1; D not resolved. V was pared by 0 bases and J by 1 base, with 6 bases between. The CDR3 is 14 residues long. Germline V gene data show CDR1 as MNHEY and CDR2 as SVGAGI. CDR3 nucleotide sequence: TGTGCCAGCAGTTACTCGACGGGGAACACTGAAGCTTTCTTT. Its translation is CASSYSTGNTEAFF.

This clone was recorded once. V and J are TRBV5-1 and TRBJ2-5; D is possibly TRBD1 (5 bases). This CDR3 has 16 amino acids. V was pared by 3 bases and J by 1 base, with 16 bases between. From germline, CDR1 is SGHRS and CDR2 YFSETQ. The CDR3 bases are TGCGCCAGCAGCTCCGCGGCAGGGATTCCCCAAGAGACCCAGTACTTC. It encodes CASSSAAGIPQETQYF. Drawing the rest from reference TRBV5-1 and TRBJ2-5, the complete variable domain is KAGVTQTPRYLIKTRGQQVTLSCSPISGHRSVSWYQQTPGQGLQFLFEYFSETQRNKGNFPGRFSGRQFSNSRSEMNVSTLELGDSALYLCASSSAAGIPQETQYFGPGTRLLVL.

The rearrangement uses TRBV27 and TRBJ2-1; 11 bases align to TRBD1. Germline assignment: CDR1 MNHEY and CDR2 SMNVEV (reference sequence). V shed 2 bases and J 1 base; nucleotides not matched to a gene: 13. The CDR3 length is 20 residues. The CDR3 DNA reads as TGTGCCAGCAGTTTAAGGTGGACAGGGGGCGCGTGGAAGTCCTACAATGAGCAGTTCTTC. Translating it yields CASSLRWTGGAWKSYNEQFF.

The rearrangement joins TRBV29-1 to TRBJ1-2, with D uncertain. Germline V gene lookup returns CDR1 SQVTM and CDR2 ANQGSEA. This CDR3 contains 13 residues. V shed 0 bases and J shed 0 bases, with 5 bases lying between them. The CDR3, as DNA: TGCAGCGTTGAAGAGGGTTCTAACTATGGCTACACCTTC. Translated: CSVEEGSNYGYTF.

This chain joins TRBV6-1 and TRBJ2-3; 10 bases align to TRBD2. The V segment lost 3 bases and the J segment 4 bases; nucleotides outside the gene matches: 10. CDR1 is MNHNS and CDR2 is SASEGT in the germline V gene. The CDR3 spans 17 residues. CDR3 nucleotide sequence: TGTGCCAGCAGTGATCTCCTAGCGGGAGACTTGTCAGATACGCAGTATTTT. It codes for CASSDLLAGDLSDTQYF.

This clone was recorded a few times. J is TRBJ1-1 and V is TRBV2; tentatively, D is TRBD1 (6 bases). V was trimmed by 6 bases and J by 4 bases, leaving 15 bases between them. The CDR3 contains 14 residues. Germline V gives CDR1 SNHLY, CDR2 FYNNEI. The CDR3, as DNA: TGTGCCAGCAGCCAACAGGGATCTGCCACTGAAGCTTTCTTT. Its translation is CASSQQGSATEAFF.

The rearrangement links TRBV9 to TRBJ2-7; possibly TRBD2 for D (5 bases). V shed 4 bases and J shed 1 base, with 12 bases lying between them. Germline CDR1 SGDLS, CDR2 YYNGEE. CDR3 length equals 14 residues. CDR3 sequence (DNA): TGTGCCAGCAGCTCGGACGGGGAATCCTACGAGCAGTACTTC. It specifies CASSSDGESYEQYF.

V gene TRBV19 combines with J gene TRBJ1-1; D is possibly TRBD1 (5 bases). The germline CDR1 and CDR2 sequences are LNHDA and SQIVND (reference sequence). V was trimmed by 2 bases and J by 7 bases, leaving 14 bases between them. CDR3 length: 14 amino acids. For the CDR3, the DNA is TGTGCCAGTAGTATAAGTAGATGGAGGGGTGAAGCTTTCTTT. Translating gives CASSISRWRGEAFF.

The chain has TRBV5-5 and TRBJ2-7; TRBD2 might be the D (6 bases). Trimming removed 0 bases at V and 2 bases at J, with 12 bases between. This CDR3 spans 15 amino acids. Germline V gene data show CDR1 as SGHKS and CDR2 as YYEKEE (reference sequence). The CDR3 nucleotides read TGTGCCAGCAGCTTGGCCGGAGGGAGTGCCTACGAGCAGTACTTC. Protein product: CASSLAGGSAYEQYF.

This rearrangement joins TRBV12-5 to TRBJ1-4; 7 positions agree with TRBD1. CDR1 and CDR2 from the germline V gene are LGHNT and FRNRAP. V shed 6 bases and J 10 bases; nucleotides not matched to a gene: 11. The CDR3 runs to 14 residues. The CDR3 nucleotides read TGTGCTAGTGGCCGGACAGGTTTGGGTGGAAAACTGTTTTTT. Protein sequence: CASGRTGLGGKLFF.

CDR3 bases: TGTGCCAGCAGCTTAGACGGCGGGAGCAAGACCGGGGAGCTGTTTTTT. Its protein product is CASSLDGGSKTGELFF. The chain couples TRBV7-2 to TRBJ2-2; 7 bases agree with TRBD2. From germline, CDR1 is SGHTA and CDR2 FQGNSA. The CDR3 is made up of 16 amino acids. The J segment lost 5 bases and the V segment lost 1 base, leaving 7 bases of the junction unmatched.

This rearrangement joins TRBV9 to TRBJ1-1; weak D call: TRBD1 (5 bases). Germline CDR1 reads SGDLS; CDR2 reads YYNGEE. The CDR3 totals 12 residues. Deletions cut 0 bases from V and 7 bases from J, with 7 bases between. This chain's CDR3 is CASSVAGDEAFF. In DNA, the CDR3 is TGTGCCAGCAGCGTAGCGGGGGATGAAGCTTTCTTT.

The chain couples TRBV5-1 to TRBJ1-1; D might be TRBD1 (6 bases). CDR1 SGHRS and CDR2 YFSETQ come from the germline V gene. This CDR3 region has 16 residues. V was cut by 1 base and J by 3 bases, with 16 bases left in between. The CDR3 sequence is CASSLMFRGADTEAFF. The CDR3 coding sequence is TGCGCCAGCAGCTTGATGTTCAGGGGCGCGGACACTGAAGCTTTCTTT.

The rearrangement joins TRBV5-4 to TRBJ1-4; D is perhaps TRBD1 (5 bases). V was trimmed by 4 bases and J by 6 bases, leaving 13 bases between them. In germline, CDR1 is SGHNT, CDR2 YYREEE (reference sequence). The CDR3 loop spans 14 amino acids. CDR3 amino acids: CASSPRGGDEKLFF. CDR3 nucleotides: TGTGCCAGCAGCCCACGCGGGGGGGATGAAAAACTGTTTTTT.

This clone was counted once. The chain joins TRBV5-1 to TRBJ1-1; no reliable D call. CDR1 is SGHRS and CDR2 is YFSETQ in the germline V gene. V was shortened by 4 bases and J by 4 bases, with 11 bases between the two germline ends. This CDR3 comprises 13 residues. CDR3 sequence (DNA): TGCGCCAGCAGCATTACAGCAACCACTGAAGCTTTCTTT. It encodes CASSITATTEAFF.

V and J are TRBV14 and TRBJ1-4; D unclear. V lost 1 base, J lost 8 bases, and 5 bases lay in between. CDR1 is SGHDN and CDR2 is FVKESK in the germline V gene. The length of the CDR3 is 12 residues. The CDR3: CASSQGPEKLFF. The CDR3 nucleotides are TGTGCCAGCAGCCAAGGTCCCGAAAAACTGTTTTTT.

This clone was observed once. The chain has TRBV9 and TRBJ2-1, with TRBD2 as a possible D gene (5 bases). This CDR3 is 15 amino acids long. Germline V lookup: CDR1 SGDLS, CDR2 YYNGEE. V dropped 3 bases and J dropped 7 bases, with 17 bases sitting between them. The CDR3 loop is CASSAMGMRDNEQFF. The DNA for the CDR3 is TGTGCCAGCAGCGCGATGGGGATGAGGGATAATGAGCAGTTCTTC.

This clone was counted once. The chain recombines TRBV6-1 with TRBJ1-4; D gene unclear. This CDR3 is 12 amino acids long. Germline CDR1 reads MNHNS; CDR2 reads SASEGT. V was shortened by 6 bases and J by 8 bases, with 10 bases between the two germline ends. CDR3 nucleotide sequence: TGTGCCAGCAGCCAATCGGGAGAAAAACTGTTTTTT. Its protein is CASSQSGEKLFF.